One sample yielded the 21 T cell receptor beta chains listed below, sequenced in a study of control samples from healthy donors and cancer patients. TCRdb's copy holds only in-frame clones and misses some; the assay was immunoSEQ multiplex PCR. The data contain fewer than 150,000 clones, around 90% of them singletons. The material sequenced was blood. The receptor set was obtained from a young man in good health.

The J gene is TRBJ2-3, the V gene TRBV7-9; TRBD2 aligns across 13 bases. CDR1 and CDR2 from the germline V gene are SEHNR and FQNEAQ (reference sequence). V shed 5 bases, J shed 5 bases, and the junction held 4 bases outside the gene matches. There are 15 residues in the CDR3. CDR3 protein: CASSTSGGAVDTQYF. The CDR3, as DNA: TGTGCCAGCAGCACTAGCGGGGGGGCGGTAGATACGCAGTATTTT.

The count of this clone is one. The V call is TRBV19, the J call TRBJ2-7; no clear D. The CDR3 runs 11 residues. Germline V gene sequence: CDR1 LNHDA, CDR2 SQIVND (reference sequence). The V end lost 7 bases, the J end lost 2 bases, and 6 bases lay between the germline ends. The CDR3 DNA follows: TGTGCCAGTAATACAGCCTACGAGCAGTACTTC. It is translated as CASNTAYEQYF.

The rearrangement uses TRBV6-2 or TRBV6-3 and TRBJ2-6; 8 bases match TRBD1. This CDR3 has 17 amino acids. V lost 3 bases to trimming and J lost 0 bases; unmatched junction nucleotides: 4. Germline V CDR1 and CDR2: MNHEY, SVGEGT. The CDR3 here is CASSYDRGDSGANVLTF. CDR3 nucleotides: TGTGCCAGCAGTTATGACAGGGGCGACTCTGGGGCCAACGTCCTGACTTTC.

CDR3 residues: CASSWGAGAGAWETQYF. The DNA of the CDR3 is TGTGCCAGCAGCTGGGGAGCGGGGGCGGGAGCATGGGAGACCCAGTACTTC. The J gene is TRBJ2-5, the V gene TRBV7-8, with TRBD2 matching over 8 bases. The CDR3 is 17 residues long. Germline CDR1 and CDR2: SGHVS and FQNEAQ. V lost 4 bases, J lost 5 bases, and 15 bases stayed unmatched.

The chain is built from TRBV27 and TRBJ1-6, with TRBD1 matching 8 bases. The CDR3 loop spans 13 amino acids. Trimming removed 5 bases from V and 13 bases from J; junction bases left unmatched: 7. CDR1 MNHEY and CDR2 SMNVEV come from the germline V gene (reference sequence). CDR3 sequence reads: CASSTGTGRPLHF. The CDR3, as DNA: TGTGCCAGCAGTACAGGGACAGGTCGTCCCCTCCACTTT.

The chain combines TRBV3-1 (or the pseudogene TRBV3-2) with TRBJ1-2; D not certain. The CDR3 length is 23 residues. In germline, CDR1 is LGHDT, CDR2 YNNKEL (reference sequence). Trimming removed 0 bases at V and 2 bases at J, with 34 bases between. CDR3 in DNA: TGTGCCAGCAGCCAAGACCCTTCCGATCTTACCCCCGGCGTGCATCGGGTAAACTATGGCTACACCTTC. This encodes CASSQDPSDLTPGVHRVNYGYTF.

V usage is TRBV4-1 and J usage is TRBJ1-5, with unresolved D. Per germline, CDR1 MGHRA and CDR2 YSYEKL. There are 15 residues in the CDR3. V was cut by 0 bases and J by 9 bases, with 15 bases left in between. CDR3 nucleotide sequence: TGCGCCAGCAGCCAAGATGTGGAGGAAATATGGCCCCAGCATTTT. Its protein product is CASSQDVEEIWPQHF.

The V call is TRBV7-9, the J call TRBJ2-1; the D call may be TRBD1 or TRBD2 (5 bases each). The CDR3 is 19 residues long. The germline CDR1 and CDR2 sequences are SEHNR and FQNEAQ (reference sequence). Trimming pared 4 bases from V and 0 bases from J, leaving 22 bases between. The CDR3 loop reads CASSSPPASPGSSYNEQFF. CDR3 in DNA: TGTGCCAGCAGCTCCCCCCCCGCATCGCCAGGGAGCTCCTACAATGAGCAGTTCTTC.

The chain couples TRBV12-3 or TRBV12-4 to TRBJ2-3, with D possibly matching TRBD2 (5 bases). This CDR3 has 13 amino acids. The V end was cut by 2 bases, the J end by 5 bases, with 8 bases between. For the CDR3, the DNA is TGTGCCAGCAGTTTAATGGGGAGAGATACGCAGTATTTT. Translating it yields CASSLMGRDTQYF.

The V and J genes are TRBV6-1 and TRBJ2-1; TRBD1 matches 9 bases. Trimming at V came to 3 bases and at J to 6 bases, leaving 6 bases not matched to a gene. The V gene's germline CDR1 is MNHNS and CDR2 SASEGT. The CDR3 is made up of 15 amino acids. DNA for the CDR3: TGTGCCAGCAGTGATGGGACAGGGTTGTTCAATGAGCAGTTCTTC. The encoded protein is CASSDGTGLFNEQFF.

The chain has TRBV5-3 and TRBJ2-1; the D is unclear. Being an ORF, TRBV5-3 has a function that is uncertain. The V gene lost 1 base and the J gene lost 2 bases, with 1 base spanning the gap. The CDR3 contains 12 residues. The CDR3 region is CARSLPYNEQFF. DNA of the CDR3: TGTGCCAGAAGCTTGCCCTACAATGAGCAGTTCTTC.

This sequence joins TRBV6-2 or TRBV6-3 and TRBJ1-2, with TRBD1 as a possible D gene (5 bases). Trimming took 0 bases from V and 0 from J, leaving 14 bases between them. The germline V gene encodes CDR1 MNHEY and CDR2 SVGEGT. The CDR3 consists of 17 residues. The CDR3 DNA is TGTGCCAGCAGTTACTCGAGCGGGGCTCAAGCTAACTATGGCTACACCTTC. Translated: CASSYSSGAQANYGYTF.

This chain's CDR3 is CASSFPVSSYEQYV. The DNA for the CDR3 is TGTGCCAGCAGCTTCCCGGTGAGCTCCTACGAGCAGTACGTC. This sequence joins TRBV7-3 and TRBJ2-7; D gene unclear. Trimming removed 3 bases from V and 0 bases from J, with 9 bases in between. The germline gives CDR1 SGHTA, CDR2 FQGTGA. The CDR3 runs 14 residues.

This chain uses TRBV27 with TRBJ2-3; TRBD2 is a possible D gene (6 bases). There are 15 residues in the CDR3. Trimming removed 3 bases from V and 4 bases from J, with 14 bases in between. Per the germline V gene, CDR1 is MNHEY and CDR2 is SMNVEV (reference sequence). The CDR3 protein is CASSFGTGGADTQYF. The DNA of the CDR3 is TGTGCCAGCAGTTTTGGAACGGGCGGGGCAGATACGCAGTATTTT.

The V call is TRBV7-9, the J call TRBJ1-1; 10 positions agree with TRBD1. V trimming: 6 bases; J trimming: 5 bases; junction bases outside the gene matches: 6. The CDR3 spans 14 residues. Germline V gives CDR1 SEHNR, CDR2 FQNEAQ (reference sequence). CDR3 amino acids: CASSATGGGTEAFF. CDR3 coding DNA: TGTGCCAGCAGTGCGACAGGGGGCGGGACTGAAGCTTTCTTT.

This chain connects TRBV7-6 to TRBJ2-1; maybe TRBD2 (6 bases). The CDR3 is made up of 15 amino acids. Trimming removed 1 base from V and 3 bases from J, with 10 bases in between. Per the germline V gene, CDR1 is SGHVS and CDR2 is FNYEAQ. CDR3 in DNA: TGTGCCAGCAGCTTAGGGACTACTAGCTACAATGAGCAGTTCTTC. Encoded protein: CASSLGTTSYNEQFF.

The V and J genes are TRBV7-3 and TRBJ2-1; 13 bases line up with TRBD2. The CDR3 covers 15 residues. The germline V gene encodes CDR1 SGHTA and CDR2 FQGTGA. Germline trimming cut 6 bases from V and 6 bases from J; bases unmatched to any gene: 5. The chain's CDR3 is CASSLGLAGSNEQFF. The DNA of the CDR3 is TGTGCCAGCAGTCTGGGACTAGCGGGATCCAATGAGCAGTTCTTC.

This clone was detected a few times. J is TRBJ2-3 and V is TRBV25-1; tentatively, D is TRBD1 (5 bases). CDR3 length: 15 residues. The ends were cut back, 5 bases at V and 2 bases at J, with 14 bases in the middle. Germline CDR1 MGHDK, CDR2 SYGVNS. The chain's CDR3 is CASSTRGQFTDTQYF. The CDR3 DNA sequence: TGTGCCAGCAGTACCCGTGGACAATTCACAGATACGCAGTATTTT.

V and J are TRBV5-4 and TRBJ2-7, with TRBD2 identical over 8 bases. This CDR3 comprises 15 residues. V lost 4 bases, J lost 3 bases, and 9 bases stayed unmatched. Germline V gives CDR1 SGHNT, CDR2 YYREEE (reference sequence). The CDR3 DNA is TGTGCCAGCAGCCATGGAGGCGGGGGGAACTACGAGCAGTACTTC. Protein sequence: CASSHGGGGNYEQYF.

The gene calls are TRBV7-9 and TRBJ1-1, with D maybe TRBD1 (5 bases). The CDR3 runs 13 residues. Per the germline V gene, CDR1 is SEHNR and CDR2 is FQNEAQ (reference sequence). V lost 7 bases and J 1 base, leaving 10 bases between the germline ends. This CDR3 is CASKMGGNTEAFF. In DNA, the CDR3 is TGTGCCAGCAAAATGGGGGGGAACACTGAAGCTTTCTTT.

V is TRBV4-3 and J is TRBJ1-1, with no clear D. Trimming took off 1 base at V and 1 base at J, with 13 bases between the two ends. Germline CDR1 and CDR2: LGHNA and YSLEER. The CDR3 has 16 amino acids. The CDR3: CASSQAGNGTNTEAFF. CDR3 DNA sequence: TGCGCCAGCAGCCAAGCCGGTAACGGCACGAACACTGAAGCTTTCTTT.